These 28 T cell receptor beta chains were all obtained from the same sample, sequenced in a study of T-cell memory formation after mild COVID-19. One entry per CDR3 protein results from TCRdb running MiXCR on the 5' RACE reads. Counted here are approximately 340,000 distinct CDR3 sequences, about a sixth occurring once; the ten biggest clones make up 20% to 25%. The sample comprised PBMCs or a T cell subset sorted from them (not recorded which). The receptors originated from a man younger than 35 who had mild COVID-19 (a few samples of this study predate the infection). Cell type and time point are not known.

This clonotype was detected a few times. The chain recombines TRBV9 with TRBJ2-7, with TRBD2 matching over 9 bases. In germline, CDR1 is SGDLS, CDR2 YYNGEE. V was clipped by 0 bases and J by 2 bases; unmatched bases: 6. The CDR3 is made up of 16 amino acids. In DNA, the CDR3 is TGTGCCAGCAGCGTAGCGGCGGGGGGGCTTACCTACGAGCAGTACTTC. It yields the protein CASSVAAGGLTYEQYF.

The chain carries TRBV28 and TRBJ2-3; 8 bases agree with TRBD2. V shed 6 bases and J 1 base; nucleotides not matched to a gene: 18. The CDR3 extends over 19 amino acids. CDR1 is MDHEN and CDR2 is SYDVKM in the germline V gene. The CDR3 DNA reads TGTGCCAGCAGCCCACTTGAGGTAGCGGGGCTCCCCGGCACAGATACGCAGTATTTT. Translating gives CASSPLEVAGLPGTDTQYF.

This clonotype was seen repeatedly, ten times or more. The J gene is TRBJ2-3, the V gene TRBV5-1, with 11 positions matching TRBD1. The CDR3 consists of 15 residues. The V and J ends lost 4 bases and 3 bases, in that order; junction bases with no gene match: 4. Germline V gene data show CDR1 as SGHRS and CDR2 as YFSETQ. DNA of the CDR3: TGCGCCAGCAGCCCCGGGACAGGGGGGACAGATACGCAGTATTTT. Its translation is CASSPGTGGTDTQYF.

This clonotype was recorded a few times. The V and J genes are TRBV5-1 and TRBJ2-3; tentatively, D is TRBD1 or TRBD2 (5 bases each). Germline CDR1 reads SGHRS; CDR2 reads YFSETQ. V was clipped by 5 bases and J by 6 bases, with 10 bases between them. The CDR3 loop spans 12 amino acids. The CDR3 loop reads CASRQGEDTQYF. The CDR3 bases are TGCGCCAGCAGGCAAGGGGAGGATACGCAGTATTTT.

V gene TRBV11-3 combines with J gene TRBJ2-2, with D unresolved. The CDR3 has 11 residues. V shed 6 bases and J shed 8 bases, with 7 bases lying between them. Germline V lookup: CDR1 SGHNT, CDR2 YENEEA. In DNA, the CDR3 is TGTGCCAGCAGGGGAAGTGGGGAGCTGTTTTTT. It specifies CASRGSGELFF. Full variable domain (missing parts from reference TRBV11-3 and TRBJ2-2): EAGVVQSPRYKIIEKKQPVAFWCNPISGHNTLYWYLQNLGQGPELLIRYENEEAVDDSQLPKDRFSAERLKGVDSTLKIQPAELGDSAVYLCASRGSGELFFGEGSRLTVL.

This clonotype was seen a few times. This chain links TRBV4-3 with TRBJ2-1; the match to TRBD1 covers 8 bases. The V gene end was trimmed by 4 bases and the J gene end by 4 bases; junction bases not matched to a gene: 6. Germline CDR1 is LGHNA and CDR2 is YSLEER. The CDR3 is 15 amino acids. This CDR3 reads CASSRTTGGYNEQFF. CDR3 in DNA: TGCGCCAGCAGCCGTACCACAGGGGGGTACAATGAGCAGTTCTTC.

The sample holds a few counts of this clonotype. CDR3 residues: CSATGQIYEQYF. DNA of the CDR3: TGCAGTGCTACTGGACAGATCTACGAGCAGTACTTC. This chain joins TRBV20-1 and TRBJ2-7, with a weak D call TRBD1 (6 bases). CDR1 and CDR2 from the germline V gene are DFQATT and SNEGSKA (reference sequence). V lost 4 bases to trimming and J lost 3 bases, with 10 bases between them. The CDR3 runs 12 residues.

The genes are TRBV10-3 and TRBJ2-1, with 9 bases that match TRBD2. Trimming at V came to 6 bases and at J to 0 bases, leaving 3 bases not matched to a gene. CDR3 size: 15 residues. Per the germline V gene, CDR1 is ENHRY and CDR2 is SYGVKD. CDR3 sequence reads: CAIRPAGGSYNEQFF. DNA for the CDR3: TGTGCCATCAGACCAGCGGGGGGCTCCTACAATGAGCAGTTCTTC.

V and J are TRBV20-1 and TRBJ2-1; 11 positions agree with TRBD2. The CDR3 is 15 residues long. Germline CDR1 and CDR2: DFQATT and SNEGSKA (reference sequence). The junction had 10 bases not matched to a gene; V was cut back by 5 bases and J by 7 bases. The CDR3 loop reads CSALVAGGPLNEQFF. For the CDR3, the DNA is TGCAGTGCTCTCGTAGCGGGGGGGCCGTTAAATGAGCAGTTCTTC.

The genes are TRBV5-1 and TRBJ2-2; D is unclear. Trimming shortened V by 0 bases and J by 4 bases, and 10 bases separated the two germline ends. This CDR3 is 15 amino acids long. CDR1 SGHRS and CDR2 YFSETQ come from the germline V gene. As DNA, the CDR3 is TGCGCCAGCAGCTTGGCAACCCGGAGCACCGGGGAGCTGTTTTTT. Protein sequence: CASSLATRSTGELFF.

This clonotype was seen at least ten times. A read error may account for a junction end that differs from germline. CDR3 sequence: CASSAGTSGYNEQFF. CDR3 nucleotides: TGCGCCAGCAGCGCCGGGACTAGCGGTTACAATGAGCAGTTCTTC. This rearrangement joins TRBV9 to TRBJ2-1; 11 positions match TRBD2. This CDR3 spans 15 amino acids. Germline CDR1 and CDR2: SGDLS and YYNGEE.

This clonotype was picked up many times. J is TRBJ2-2 and V is TRBV7-9, with TRBD1 as a possible D gene (6 bases). The V and J ends lost 6 bases and 4 bases respectively, with 12 bases between them. Germline loops: CDR1 SEHNR, CDR2 FQNEAQ (reference sequence). The length of the CDR3 is 14 residues. The chain's CDR3 is CASRPGVGTGELFF. In nucleotides, the CDR3 is TGTGCCAGCAGACCAGGGGTGGGCACCGGGGAGCTGTTTTTT.

At least ten counts were recorded for this clonotype. The CDR3 region has the DNA TGTGCCAGCACCGAGATCGTCGGGAGTGAAGCTTTCTTT. It yields the protein CASTEIVGSEAFF. The rearrangement uses TRBV12-3 or TRBV12-4 and TRBJ1-1; D is uncertain. Trimming removed 7 bases at V and 7 bases at J, with 16 bases between. The CDR3 sequence is 13 residues long.

This rearrangement joins TRBV15 to TRBJ2-7, with D perhaps TRBD1 or TRBD2 (6 bases each). Germline V CDR1 and CDR2: LNHNV, YYDKDF (reference sequence). This CDR3 contains 15 residues. V lost 0 bases and J 7 bases, leaving 16 bases between the germline ends. CDR3 sequence: CATSRDPGEGGEQYV. DNA of the CDR3: TGTGCCACCAGCAGAGACCCGGGTGAAGGGGGGGAGCAGTACGTC.

Comments on this clonotype: Germline and junction disagree at one end, which may indicate a read error. The rearrangement joins TRBV7-7 to TRBJ2-1; TRBD1 matches at 7 bases. The CDR3 extends over 12 amino acids. Germline CDR1 reads SSHAT; CDR2 reads FNYEAQ (reference sequence). In nucleotides, the CDR3 is TGTGCTAGCAGCCGCGCAGGGGGTGAGCAGTTCTTC. Translation gives CASSRAGGEQFF.

The chain has TRBV19 and TRBJ1-6; TRBD1 agrees at 7 bases. V gave up 11 bases and J gave up 8 bases; unmatched junction bases: 9. Germline-derived CDR1 and CDR2 are LNHDA and SQIVND (reference sequence). This CDR3 spans 13 amino acids. CDR3 protein: CAVRVGTDSPLHF. The CDR3 nucleotides read TGTGCCGTACGTGTTGGGACAGATTCACCCCTCCACTTT.

This chain uses TRBV24-1 with TRBJ1-5, with unresolved D. The length of the CDR3 is 12 residues. V was clipped by 4 bases and J by 10 bases, with 10 bases between them. Per germline, CDR1 KGHDR and CDR2 SFDVKD. CDR3 DNA: TGTGCCACCAGTGACCCCCCGGGACCCCAGCATTTT. Amino acids: CATSDPPGPQHF.

The CDR3 DNA reads TGCAGTGCTAGAGATCCCGGACAGGGGGGCTACGAGCAGTACTTC. Encoded protein: CSARDPGQGGYEQYF. The J gene is TRBJ2-7, the V gene TRBV20-1, with 10 bases that match TRBD1. V dropped 0 bases and J dropped 3; count of bases not matched to a gene: 5. The CDR3 is made up of 15 amino acids. The germline CDR1 and CDR2 sequences are DFQATT and SNEGSKA (reference sequence).

This clonotype was counted a few times. J is TRBJ1-2 and V is TRBV10-3, with a weak D call TRBD1 (6 bases). The CDR3 covers 14 residues. With 7 bases removed from V and 4 bases from J, the gap between germline ends came to 16 bases. CDR1 is ENHRY and CDR2 is SYGVKD in the germline V gene. The CDR3 DNA sequence: TGTGCCATCAAGAACAGGGACCCCTCCTATGGCTACACCTTC. This gives the protein CAIKNRDPSYGYTF.

A few counts support this clonotype. CDR3 DNA sequence: TGTGCCAGCAGCTCCGGCGTAAGACAGGGGTACCAAGAGACCCAGTACTTC. Protein sequence: CASSSGVRQGYQETQYF. The chain couples TRBV7-9 to TRBJ2-5, with 8 nucleotides matching TRBD1. CDR3 length: 17 amino acids. Per germline, CDR1 SEHNR and CDR2 FQNEAQ (reference sequence). V dropped 4 bases and J dropped 0; count of bases not matched to a gene: 10. Variable domain in full (rest from reference TRBV7-9 and TRBJ2-5): DTGVSQNPRHKITKRGQNVTFRCDPISEHNRLYWYRQTLGQGPEFLTYFQNEAQLEKSRLLSDRFSAERPKGSFSTLEIQRTEQGDSAMYLCASSSGVRQGYQETQYFGPGTRLLVL.

V and J are TRBV20-1 and TRBJ2-1; D uncertain. CDR1 is DFQATT and CDR2 is SNEGSKA in the germline V gene (reference sequence). The V and J ends lost 5 bases and 5 bases respectively, with 13 bases between them. The CDR3 totals 13 residues. The CDR3 here is CSALEDLDNEQFF. The CDR3 DNA follows: TGCAGTGCTCTAGAGGATCTTGACAATGAGCAGTTCTTC.

The genes are TRBV4-3 and TRBJ1-2; D is possibly TRBD1 (5 bases). Germline-derived CDR1 and CDR2 are LGHNA and YSLEER. V lost 4 bases and J lost 3, with 12 bases in between. CDR3 length: 14 residues. DNA of the CDR3: TGCGCCAGCAGCCCCTCTCAGGGATACTATGGCTACACCTTC. Amino acid sequence: CASSPSQGYYGYTF.

The J gene is TRBJ1-5, the V gene TRBV28, with TRBD1 identical over 7 bases. CDR1 MDHEN and CDR2 SYDVKM come from the germline V gene. The junction had 11 bases not matched to a gene; V was cut back by 6 bases and J by 0 bases. The CDR3 covers 17 residues. This chain's CDR3 is CASRLPGQRYSNQPQHF. The CDR3 DNA reads TGTGCCAGCAGACTCCCGGGACAGAGATATAGCAATCAGCCCCAGCATTTT.

The chain has TRBV18 and TRBJ2-2; a weak D match, TRBD1 (6 bases). The germline CDR1 and CDR2 sequences are KGHSH and LQKENI. V was shortened by 3 bases and J by 4 bases, with 18 bases between the two germline ends. CDR3 length: 17 amino acids. CDR3 sequence reads: CASSPETVKGGTGELFF. In nucleotides, the CDR3 is TGTGCCAGCTCACCCGAGACGGTCAAAGGGGGCACCGGGGAGCTGTTTTTT.

The chain couples TRBV6-5 to TRBJ1-4; TRBD1 might be the D (5 bases). The V gene lost 6 bases and the J gene lost 7 bases, with 12 bases spanning the gap. CDR3 length equals 13 residues. Germline assignment: CDR1 MNHEY and CDR2 SVGAGI. Here the CDR3 reads CASRTGPSEKLFF. Written as DNA, the CDR3 is TGTGCCAGCAGGACGGGGCCATCTGAAAAACTGTTTTTT.

The J gene is TRBJ2-1, the V gene TRBV11-3; TRBD1 aligns across 7 bases. Germline V gene sequence: CDR1 SGHNT, CDR2 YENEEA. The CDR3 consists of 15 residues. V was clipped by 5 bases and J by 5 bases; unmatched bases: 9. CDR3 protein: CASSENRGLDNEQFF. The CDR3 nucleotides read TGTGCCAGCAGCGAAAACAGGGGTCTCGACAATGAGCAGTTCTTC. The variable domain in full, with the rest retrieved from reference TRBV11-3 and TRBJ2-1, is EAGVVQSPRYKIIEKKQPVAFWCNPISGHNTLYWYLQNLGQGPELLIRYENEEAVDDSQLPKDRFSAERLKGVDSTLKIQPAELGDSAVYLCASSENRGLDNEQFFGPGTRLTVL.

V is TRBV11-1 and J is TRBJ1-1; tentatively, D is TRBD1 (5 bases). V lost 5 bases and J lost 1, with 20 bases in between. The CDR3 extends over 17 amino acids. Germline CDR1 SGHAT, CDR2 FQDESV (reference sequence). CDR3 nucleotides: TGTGCCAGCAGCAGCCGGGGGGTAATACGCAAGAACACTGAAGCTTTCTTT. It codes for CASSSRGVIRKNTEAFF.

The V and J genes are TRBV27 and TRBJ2-1, with D tentatively TRBD1 (5 bases). CDR3 length: 15 residues. V lost 4 bases to trimming and J lost 5 bases, with 15 bases between them. Germline-derived CDR1 and CDR2 are MNHEY and SMNVEV (reference sequence). The CDR3 region is CASSSDIRMNNEQFF. DNA of the CDR3: TGTGCCAGCAGTTCGGACATCCGTATGAACAATGAGCAGTTCTTC.